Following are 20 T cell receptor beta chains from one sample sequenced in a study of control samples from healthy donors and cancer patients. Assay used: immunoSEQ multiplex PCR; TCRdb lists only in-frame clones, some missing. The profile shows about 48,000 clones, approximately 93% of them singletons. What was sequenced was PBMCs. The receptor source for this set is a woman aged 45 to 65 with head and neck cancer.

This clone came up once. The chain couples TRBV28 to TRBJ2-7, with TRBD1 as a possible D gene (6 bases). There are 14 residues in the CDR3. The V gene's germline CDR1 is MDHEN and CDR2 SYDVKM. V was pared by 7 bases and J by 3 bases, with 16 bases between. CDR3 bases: TGTGCCAGCAAGACTGGGCCAGGGGTCTACGAGCAGTACTTC. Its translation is CASKTGPGVYEQYF.

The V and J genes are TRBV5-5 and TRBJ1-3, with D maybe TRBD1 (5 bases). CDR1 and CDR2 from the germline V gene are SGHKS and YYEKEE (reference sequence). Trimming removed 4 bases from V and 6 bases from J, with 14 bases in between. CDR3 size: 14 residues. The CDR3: CASSTPGWENTIYF. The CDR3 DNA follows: TGTGCCAGCAGCACCCCAGGGTGGGAAAACACCATATATTTT.

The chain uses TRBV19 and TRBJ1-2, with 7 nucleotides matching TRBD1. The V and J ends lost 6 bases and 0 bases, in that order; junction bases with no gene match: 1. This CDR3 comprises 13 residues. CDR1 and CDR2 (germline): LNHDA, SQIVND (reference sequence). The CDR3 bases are TGTGCCAGTAGCCAGGGGGCTAACTATGGCTACACCTTC. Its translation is CASSQGANYGYTF.

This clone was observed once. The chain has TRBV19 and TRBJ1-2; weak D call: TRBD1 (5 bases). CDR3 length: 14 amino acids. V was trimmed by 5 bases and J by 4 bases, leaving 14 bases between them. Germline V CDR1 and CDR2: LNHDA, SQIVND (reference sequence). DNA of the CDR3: TGTGCCAGTAGTCCCCAGGGTCTCTCCTATGGCTACACCTTC. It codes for CASSPQGLSYGYTF.

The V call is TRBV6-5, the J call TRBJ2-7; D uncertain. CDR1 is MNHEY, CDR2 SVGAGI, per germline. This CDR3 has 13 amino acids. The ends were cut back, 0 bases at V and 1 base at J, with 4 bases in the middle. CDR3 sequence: CASSYSRSYEQYF. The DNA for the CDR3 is TGTGCCAGCAGTTACTCACGGTCCTACGAGCAGTACTTC.

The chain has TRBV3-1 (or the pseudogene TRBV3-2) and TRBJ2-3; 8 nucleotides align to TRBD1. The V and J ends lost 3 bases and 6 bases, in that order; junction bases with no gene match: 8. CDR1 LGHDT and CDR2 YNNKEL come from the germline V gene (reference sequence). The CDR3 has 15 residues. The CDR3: CASSHHSGQEDTQYF. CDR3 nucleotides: TGTGCCAGCAGCCACCATTCGGGACAGGAGGATACGCAGTATTTT.

CDR3 residues: CAISEYYEQYF. Here the CDR3 DNA reads TGTGCCATCAGTGAGTACTACGAGCAGTACTTC. The chain employs TRBV10-3 and TRBJ2-7; D not certain. Trimming took off 1 base at V and 3 bases at J, with 1 base between the two ends. Germline-derived CDR1 and CDR2 are ENHRY and SYGVKD. The CDR3 sequence is 11 residues long.

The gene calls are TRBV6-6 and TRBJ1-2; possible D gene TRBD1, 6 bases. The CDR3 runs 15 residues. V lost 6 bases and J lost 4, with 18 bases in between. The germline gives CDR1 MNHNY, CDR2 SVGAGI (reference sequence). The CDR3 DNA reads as TGTGCCAGCAGCTCCCGGGACACTTCTTCCTATGGCTACACCTTC. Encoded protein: CASSSRDTSSYGYTF.

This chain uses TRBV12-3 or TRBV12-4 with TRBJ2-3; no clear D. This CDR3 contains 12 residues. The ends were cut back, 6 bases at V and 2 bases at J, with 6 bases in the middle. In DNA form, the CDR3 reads TGTGCCAGCAGGGCGGACACAGATACGCAGTATTTT. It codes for CASRADTDTQYF.

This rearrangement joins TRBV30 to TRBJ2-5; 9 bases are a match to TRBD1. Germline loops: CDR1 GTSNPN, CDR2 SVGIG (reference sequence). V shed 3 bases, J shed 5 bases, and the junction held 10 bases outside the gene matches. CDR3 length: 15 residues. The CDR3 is CAWRRGQGASETQYF. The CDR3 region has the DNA TGTGCCTGGAGAAGGGGACAGGGAGCCTCGGAGACCCAGTACTTC.

In DNA form, the CDR3 reads TGTGCCTGGAGTCTGGGACCCTCGAGGCAGCCCCAGCATTTT. Its translation is CAWSLGPSRQPQHF. The chain joins TRBV30 to TRBJ1-5; a possible D gene is TRBD1 (5 bases). The CDR3 contains 14 residues. The V end lost 2 bases, the J end lost 7 bases, and 15 bases lay between the germline ends. Per germline, CDR1 GTSNPN and CDR2 SVGIG (reference sequence).

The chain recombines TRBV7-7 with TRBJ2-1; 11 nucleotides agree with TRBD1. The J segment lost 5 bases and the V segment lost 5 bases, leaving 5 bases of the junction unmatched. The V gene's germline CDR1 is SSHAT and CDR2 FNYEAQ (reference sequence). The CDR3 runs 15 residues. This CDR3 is CASSPGTGGNNEQFF. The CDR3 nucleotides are TGTGCCAGCAGCCCTGGGACAGGGGGTAACAATGAGCAGTTCTTC.

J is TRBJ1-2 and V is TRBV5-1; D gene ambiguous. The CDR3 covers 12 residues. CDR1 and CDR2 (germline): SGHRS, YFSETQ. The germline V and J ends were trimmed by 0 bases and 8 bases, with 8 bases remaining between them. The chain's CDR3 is CASSLDGGGYTF. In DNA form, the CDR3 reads TGCGCCAGCAGCTTGGACGGAGGGGGCTACACCTTC.

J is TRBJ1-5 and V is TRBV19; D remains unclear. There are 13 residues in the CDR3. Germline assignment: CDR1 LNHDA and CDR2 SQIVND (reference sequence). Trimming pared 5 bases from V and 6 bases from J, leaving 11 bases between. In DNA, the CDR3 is TGTGCCAGTAGTGGTGGGAATGGTCAGCCCCAGCATTTT. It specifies CASSGGNGQPQHF.

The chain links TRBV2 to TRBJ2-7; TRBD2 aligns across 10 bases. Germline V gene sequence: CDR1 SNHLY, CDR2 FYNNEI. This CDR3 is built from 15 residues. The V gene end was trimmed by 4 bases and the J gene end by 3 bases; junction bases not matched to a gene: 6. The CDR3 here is CASSAPASGGYEQYF. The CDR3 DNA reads TGTGCCAGCAGTGCCCCCGCTAGCGGGGGCTACGAGCAGTACTTC.

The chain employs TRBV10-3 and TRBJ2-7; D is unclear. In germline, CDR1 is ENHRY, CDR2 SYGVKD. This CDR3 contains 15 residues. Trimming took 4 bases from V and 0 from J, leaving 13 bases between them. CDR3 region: CAISVSGKSSYEQYF. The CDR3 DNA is TGTGCCATCAGTGTTAGTGGGAAGAGCTCCTACGAGCAGTACTTC.

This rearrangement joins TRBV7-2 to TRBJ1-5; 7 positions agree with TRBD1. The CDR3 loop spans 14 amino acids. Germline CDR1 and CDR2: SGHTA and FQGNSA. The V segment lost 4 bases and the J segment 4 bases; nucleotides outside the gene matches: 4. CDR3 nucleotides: TGTGCCAGCAGCTCTCGACAGGGAAATCAGCCCCAGCATTTT. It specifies CASSSRQGNQPQHF.

The CDR3: CASSQGQGAYEQYF. The CDR3 coding sequence is TGCGCCAGCAGCCAGGGACAGGGAGCCTACGAGCAGTACTTC. The genes are TRBV4-3 and TRBJ2-7; TRBD1 aligns across 9 bases. The V gene's germline CDR1 is LGHNA and CDR2 YSLEER. The CDR3 contains 14 residues. J was trimmed by 2 bases and V by 3 bases; bases with no gene match: 2.

The CDR3 is CASSYIGEVGYTF. The CDR3 DNA sequence: TGTGCCAGCAGTTACATCGGGGAGGTTGGCTACACCTTC. The chain employs TRBV6-6 and TRBJ1-2; D remains ambiguous. V was shortened by 2 bases and J by 7 bases, with 11 bases between the two germline ends. Germline lookup yields CDR1 MNHNY and CDR2 SVGAGI (reference sequence). This CDR3 contains 13 residues.

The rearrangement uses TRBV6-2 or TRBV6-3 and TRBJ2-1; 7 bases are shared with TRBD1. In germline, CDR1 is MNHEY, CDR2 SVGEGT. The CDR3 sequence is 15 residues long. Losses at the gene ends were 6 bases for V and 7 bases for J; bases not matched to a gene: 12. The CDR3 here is CASSSTGAARNEQFF. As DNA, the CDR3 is TGTGCCAGCAGCTCTACAGGGGCCGCACGGAATGAGCAGTTCTTC.